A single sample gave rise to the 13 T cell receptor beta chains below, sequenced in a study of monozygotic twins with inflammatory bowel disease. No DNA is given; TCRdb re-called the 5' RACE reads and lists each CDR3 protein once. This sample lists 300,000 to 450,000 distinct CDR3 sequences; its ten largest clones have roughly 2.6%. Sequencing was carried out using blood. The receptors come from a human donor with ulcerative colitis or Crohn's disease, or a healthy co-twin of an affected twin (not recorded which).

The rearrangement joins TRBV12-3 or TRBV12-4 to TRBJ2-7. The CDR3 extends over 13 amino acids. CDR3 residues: CASSFVGSYEQYF.

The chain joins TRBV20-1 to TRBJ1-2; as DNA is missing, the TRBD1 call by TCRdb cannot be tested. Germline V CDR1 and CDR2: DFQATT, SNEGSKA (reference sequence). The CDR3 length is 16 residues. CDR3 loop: CSARDLNAGTNYGYTF.

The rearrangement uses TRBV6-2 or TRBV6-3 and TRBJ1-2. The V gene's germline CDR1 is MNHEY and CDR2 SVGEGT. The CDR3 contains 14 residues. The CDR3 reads CASSYLAGSYGYTF.

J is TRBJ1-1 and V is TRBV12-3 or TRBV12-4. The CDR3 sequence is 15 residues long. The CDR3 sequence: CASSFDLRRNTEAFF.

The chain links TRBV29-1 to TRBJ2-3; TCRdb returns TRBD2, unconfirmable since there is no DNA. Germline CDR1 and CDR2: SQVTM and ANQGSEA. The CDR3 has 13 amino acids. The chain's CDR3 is CSAASGAGDTQYF.

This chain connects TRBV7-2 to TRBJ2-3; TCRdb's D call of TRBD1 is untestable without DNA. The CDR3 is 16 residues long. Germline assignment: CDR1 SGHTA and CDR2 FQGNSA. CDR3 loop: CASSFHRGMVTDTQYF. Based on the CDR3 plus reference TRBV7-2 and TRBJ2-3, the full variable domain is GAGVSQSPSNKVTEKGKDVELRCDPISGHTALYWYRQSLGQGLEFLIYFQGNSAPDKSGLPSDRFSAERTGGSVSTLTIQRTQQEDSAVYLCASSFHRGMVTDTQYFGPGTRLTVL.

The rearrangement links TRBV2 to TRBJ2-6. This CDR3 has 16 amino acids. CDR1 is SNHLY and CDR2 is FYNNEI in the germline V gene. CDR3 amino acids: CASSEGQDSGANVLTF.

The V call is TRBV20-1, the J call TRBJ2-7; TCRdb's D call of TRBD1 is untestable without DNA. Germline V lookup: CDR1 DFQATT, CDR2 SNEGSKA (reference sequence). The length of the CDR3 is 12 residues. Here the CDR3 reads CSARPPSGEQYF.

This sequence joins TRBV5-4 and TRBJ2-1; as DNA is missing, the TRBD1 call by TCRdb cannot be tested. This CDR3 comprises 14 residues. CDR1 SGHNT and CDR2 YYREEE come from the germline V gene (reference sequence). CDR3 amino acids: CASSGQGRYNEQFF.

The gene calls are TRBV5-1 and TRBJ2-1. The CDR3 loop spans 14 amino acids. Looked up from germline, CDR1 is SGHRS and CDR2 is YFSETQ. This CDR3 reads CASSLEPGYNEQFF.

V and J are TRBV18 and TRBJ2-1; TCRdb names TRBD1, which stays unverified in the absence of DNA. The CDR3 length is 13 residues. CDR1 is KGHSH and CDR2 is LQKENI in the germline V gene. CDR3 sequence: CASSPGGYNEQFF.

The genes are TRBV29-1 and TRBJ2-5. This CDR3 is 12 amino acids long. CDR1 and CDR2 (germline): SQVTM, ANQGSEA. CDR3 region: CSVGRYQETQYF.

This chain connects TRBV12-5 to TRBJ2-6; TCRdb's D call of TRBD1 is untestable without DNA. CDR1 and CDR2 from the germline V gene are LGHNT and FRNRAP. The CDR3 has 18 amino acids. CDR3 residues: CASGFLGTERSGANVLTF.